This section outlines one T cell receptor (beta chain) sequence together with its context. The junction had 8 bases not matched to a gene; V was cut back by 5 bases and J by 4 bases. CDR1 and CDR2 from the germline V gene are SGHNT and YENEEA. The CDR3 sequence is 15 residues long. Seattle patients were enrolled during active infection and followed longitudinally. Authors' analysis steps: How many nucleated cells were present was estimated from reference gene primer amplification. Sequenced by immunoSEQ multiplex PCR; TCRdb stores in-frame clones only, minus some. That table gives V, J and clone size, and the DNA gave D and trimming. The data show about 300,000 clones, approximately 93% seen once. This specimen comes from a study of blood T cell repertoires in COVID-19.

This TCR came from a young woman with COVID-19, enrolled during active disease. The rearrangement joins TRBV11-3 to TRBJ2-5, with 9 nucleotides matching TRBD1. Material: peripheral blood. The CDR3 sequence is CASSQGTGRRETQYF. CDR3 nucleotide sequence: TGTGCCAGCAGCCAAGGGACAGGGAGGAGAGAGACCCAGTACTTC.